The 16 T cell receptor beta chains below all came from one sample that was sequenced in a study of early T cells in non-severe SARS-CoV-2 infection. TCRdb recomputed calls from the 5' RACE reads with MiXCR, one row per CDR3 protein. The sample has tens of thousands of distinct CDR3 sequences; approximately 5.6% are singletons. Source material: whole blood. The receptors derive from an adult who was a healthcare worker with PCR-confirmed SARS-CoV-2 infection or an uninfected control (not recorded which).

At least ten counts were recorded for this clonotype. The genes are TRBV20-1 and TRBJ1-3; TRBD1 is a possible D gene (5 bases). CDR3 length: 15 amino acids. The germline V and J ends were trimmed by 0 bases and 2 bases, with 11 bases remaining between them. The germline gives CDR1 DFQATT, CDR2 SNEGSKA (reference sequence). CDR3 region: CSARDPRATGNTIYF. For the CDR3, the DNA is TGCAGTGCTAGAGATCCCAGGGCAACTGGAAACACCATATATTTT.

The chain joins TRBV24-1 to TRBJ1-5; D is unresolved. Trimming left V 2 bases short and J 5 bases short, with 15 bases between. CDR1 is KGHDR and CDR2 is SFDVKD in the germline V gene. CDR3 size: 16 residues. In DNA, the CDR3 is TGTGCCACCAGTGATTCGAGGACGGCCTCCGATCAGCCCCAGCATTTT. It codes for CATSDSRTASDQPQHF.

The DNA for the CDR3 is TGCAGCGTGCTACAGGGAAAAGAGACCCAGTACTTC. This sequence encodes CSVLQGKETQYF. The V gene is TRBV29-1, the J gene TRBJ2-5; a possible D gene is TRBD1 (6 bases). V was clipped by 6 bases and J by 3 bases, with 11 bases between them. The germline V gene has CDR1 SQVTM and CDR2 ANQGSEA. The CDR3 is 12 amino acids. Supplemented by reference TRBV29-1 and TRBJ2-5, the full variable domain reads SAVISQKPSRDICQRGTSLTIQCQVDSQVTMMFWYRQQPGQSLTLIATANQGSEATYESGFVIDKFPISRPNLTFSTLTVSNMSPEDSSIYLCSVLQGKETQYFGPGTRLLVL.

This clonotype was seen at least ten times. The rearrangement uses TRBV19 and TRBJ2-5; 9 nucleotides match TRBD1. J gave up 2 bases and V 3 bases, and 7 bases lay outside the gene matches. The CDR3 is 16 amino acids. CDR1 and CDR2 (germline): LNHDA, SQIVND (reference sequence). The CDR3, as DNA: TGTGCCAGTAGTATTTTTGGGACAGGGAATCAAGAGACCCAGTACTTC. Protein: CASSIFGTGNQETQYF.

This clonotype was counted ten times or more. The CDR3, as DNA: TGTGCCAGCACCTCCGGGGGCCCGGATACGCAGTATTTT. It encodes CASTSGGPDTQYF. The genes are TRBV28 and TRBJ2-3; the D gene could be TRBD1 or TRBD2 (6 bases each). Trimming removed 7 bases from V and 6 bases from J, with 14 bases in between. The CDR3 loop spans 13 amino acids. Germline V gene lookup returns CDR1 MDHEN and CDR2 SYDVKM.

The chain recombines TRBV6-2 or TRBV6-3 with TRBJ2-7, with D possibly matching TRBD2 (6 bases). Germline assignment: CDR1 MNHEY and CDR2 SVGEGT. CDR3 length equals 15 residues. Trimming cost V 7 bases and J 3 bases, with 19 bases left between them. The CDR3 sequence: CASTLHGGKFYEQYF. CDR3 in DNA: TGTGCCAGCACCCTACACGGGGGAAAATTCTACGAGCAGTACTTC.

A few counts support this clonotype. This chain connects TRBV11-3 to TRBJ1-1; D unclear. The CDR3 spans 11 residues. Germline CDR1 and CDR2: SGHNT and YENEEA. V dropped 0 bases and J dropped 8 bases, with 4 bases sitting between them. The CDR3 bases are TGTGCCAGCAGCTTAGAAGGCGAAGCTTTCTTT. Translated, it gives CASSLEGEAFF.

This clonotype was seen many times. V gene TRBV20-1 combines with J gene TRBJ2-1; 12 nucleotides match TRBD2. CDR1 and CDR2 from the germline V gene are DFQATT and SNEGSKA (reference sequence). Losses at the gene ends were 4 bases for V and 8 bases for J; bases not matched to a gene: 9. The CDR3 consists of 15 residues. The CDR3 loop reads CSAIWTSGVGDEQFF. Here the CDR3 DNA reads TGCAGTGCTATTTGGACTAGCGGGGTGGGCGATGAGCAGTTCTTC.

The table lists this clonotype with many counts. The chain links TRBV4-1 to TRBJ1-2; 10 bases are a match to TRBD1. This CDR3 is built from 18 residues. CDR1 is MGHRA and CDR2 is YSYEKL in the germline V gene. Germline trimming cut 4 bases from V and 4 bases from J; bases unmatched to any gene: 15. The CDR3 sequence is CASSPLKGTGASFYGYTF. The CDR3 bases are TGCGCCAGCAGCCCACTAAAGGGGACAGGGGCTTCCTTCTATGGCTACACCTTC.

The sample holds a few counts of this clonotype. V gene TRBV10-2 combines with J gene TRBJ2-3, with D tentatively TRBD1 or TRBD2 (5 bases each). The CDR3 sequence is 15 residues long. Trimming cost V 3 bases and J 4 bases, with 14 bases left between them. From germline, CDR1 is WSHSY and CDR2 SAAADI. In nucleotides, the CDR3 is TGCGCCAGCAGTGAACCGGCGATGGGGGCAGATACGCAGTATTTT. This gives the protein CASSEPAMGADTQYF.

This clonotype occurred many times. CDR3: CASTVAGRQFEQYF. As DNA, the CDR3 is TGTGCCAGCACCGTAGCGGGGCGCCAGTTCGAGCAGTACTTC. This chain links TRBV7-6 with TRBJ2-7, with TRBD2 matching over 8 bases. The CDR3 spans 14 residues. V shed 7 bases, J shed 6 bases, and the junction held 11 bases outside the gene matches. CDR1 and CDR2 (germline): SGHVS, FNYEAQ.

This clonotype was seen many times. The J gene is TRBJ2-1, the V gene TRBV5-5, with D possibly called TRBD1 or TRBD2 (7 bases each). CDR3 length: 15 residues. Trimming left V 4 bases short and J 5 bases short, with 16 bases between. CDR1 SGHKS and CDR2 YYEKEE come from the germline V gene (reference sequence). The CDR3: CASSLGGGVNNEQFF. The DNA for the CDR3 is TGTGCCAGCAGCCTGGGAGGGGGCGTCAACAATGAGCAGTTCTTC.

This clonotype was seen repeatedly, ten times or more. This chain joins TRBV29-1 and TRBJ2-7; D is possibly TRBD2 (6 bases). CDR1 and CDR2 from the germline V gene are SQVTM and ANQGSEA. Trimming cost V 4 bases and J 3 bases, with 10 bases left between them. The CDR3 consists of 12 residues. The CDR3: CSVGASVYEQYF. Here the CDR3 DNA reads TGCAGCGTTGGCGCTAGCGTCTACGAGCAGTACTTC.

This clonotype has a count of ten or more. The chain recombines TRBV2 with TRBJ1-3; possibly TRBD1 for D (5 bases). The V end was cut by 7 bases, the J end by 3 bases, with 13 bases between. Germline loops: CDR1 SNHLY, CDR2 FYNNEI. CDR3 length: 14 residues. CDR3: CASKGTVNGNTIYF. The CDR3 nucleotides are TGTGCCAGCAAAGGGACCGTGAATGGAAACACCATATATTTT.

This clonotype came up many times. The chain recombines TRBV4-2 with TRBJ2-1; D is possibly TRBD2 (6 bases). The CDR3 length is 15 residues. From germline, CDR1 is LGHNA and CDR2 YNFKEQ. The germline V and J ends were trimmed by 0 bases and 7 bases, with 13 bases remaining between them. CDR3 amino acids: CASSQDGDFNNEQFF. The CDR3 nucleotides read TGTGCCAGCAGCCAAGATGGGGACTTCAATAATGAGCAGTTCTTC.

This clonotype has a handful of counts. CDR3 sequence: CASSFGRAAYEQYF. The DNA for the CDR3 is TGTGCCAGCAGCTTCGGACGGGCGGCCTACGAGCAGTACTTC. The V gene is TRBV7-2, the J gene TRBJ2-7; D remains ambiguous. CDR1 is SGHTA and CDR2 is FQGNSA in the germline V gene. The CDR3 length is 14 residues. The V end was cut by 3 bases, the J end by 2 bases, with 11 bases between.